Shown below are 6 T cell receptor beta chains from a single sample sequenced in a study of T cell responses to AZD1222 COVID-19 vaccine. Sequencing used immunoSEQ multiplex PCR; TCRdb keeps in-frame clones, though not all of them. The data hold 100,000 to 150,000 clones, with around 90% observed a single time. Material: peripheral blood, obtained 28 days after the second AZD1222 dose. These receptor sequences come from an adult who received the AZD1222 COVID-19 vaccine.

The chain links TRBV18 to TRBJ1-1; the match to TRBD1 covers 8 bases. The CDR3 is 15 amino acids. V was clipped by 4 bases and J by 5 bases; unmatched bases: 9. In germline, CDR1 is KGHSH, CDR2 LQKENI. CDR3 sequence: CASSRRTGHETEAFF. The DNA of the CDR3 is TGTGCCAGCTCACGTCGGACAGGGCACGAGACTGAAGCTTTCTTT.

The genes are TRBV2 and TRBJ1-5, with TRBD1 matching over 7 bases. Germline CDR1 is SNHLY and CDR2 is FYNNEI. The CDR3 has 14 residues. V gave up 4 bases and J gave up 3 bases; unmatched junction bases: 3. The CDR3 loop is CASSATGLNQPQHF. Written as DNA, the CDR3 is TGTGCCAGCAGTGCGACAGGGCTCAATCAGCCCCAGCATTTT. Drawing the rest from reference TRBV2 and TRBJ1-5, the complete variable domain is EPEVTQTPSHQVTQMGQEVILRCVPISNHLYFYWYRQILGQKVEFLVSFYNNEISEKSEIFDDQFSVERPDGSNFTLKIRSTKLEDSAMYFCASSATGLNQPQHFGDGTRLSIL.

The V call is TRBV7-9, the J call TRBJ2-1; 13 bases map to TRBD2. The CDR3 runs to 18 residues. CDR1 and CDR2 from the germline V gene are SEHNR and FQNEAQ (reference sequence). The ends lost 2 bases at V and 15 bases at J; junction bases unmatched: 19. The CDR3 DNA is TGTGCCAGCAGCTTATTATTGACCTCCGGGACTAGCGGGAATAGGCTGTTCTTC. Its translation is CASSLLLTSGTSGNRLFF.

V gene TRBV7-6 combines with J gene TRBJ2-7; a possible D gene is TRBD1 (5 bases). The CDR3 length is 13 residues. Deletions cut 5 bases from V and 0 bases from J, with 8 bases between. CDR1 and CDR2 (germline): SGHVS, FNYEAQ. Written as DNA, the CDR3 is TGTGCCAGCAGCCAGGGTGTCTCCTACGAGCAGTACTTC. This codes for CASSQGVSYEQYF.

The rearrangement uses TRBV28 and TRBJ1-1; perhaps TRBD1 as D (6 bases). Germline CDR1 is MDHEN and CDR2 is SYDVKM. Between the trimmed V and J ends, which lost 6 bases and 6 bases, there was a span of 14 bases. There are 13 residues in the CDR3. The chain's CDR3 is CASRQGRNAEAFF. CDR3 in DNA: TGTGCCAGCAGACAGGGAAGGAATGCTGAAGCTTTCTTT.

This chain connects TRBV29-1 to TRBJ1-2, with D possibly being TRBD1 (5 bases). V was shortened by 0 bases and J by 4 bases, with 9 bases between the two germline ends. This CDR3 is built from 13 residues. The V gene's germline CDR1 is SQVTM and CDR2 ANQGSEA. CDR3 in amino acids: CSVEEGRGYGYTF. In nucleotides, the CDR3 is TGCAGCGTTGAAGAGGGGCGCGGCTATGGCTACACCTTC.